These 22 T cell receptor beta chains were sequenced from one sample in a study of blood T cell repertoires in COVID-19. Some clones are missing from TCRdb's copy, which holds only in-frame ones; the method was immunoSEQ multiplex PCR. This table has some 200,000 clones, around three quarters appearing once. Sequencing was performed on peripheral blood. All receptors derive from a woman in her 70s with acute or convalescent COVID-19.

This chain joins TRBV19 and TRBJ1-1; TRBD1 is a possible D gene (5 bases). The germline V gene encodes CDR1 LNHDA and CDR2 SQIVND (reference sequence). The CDR3 length is 14 residues. Trimming took 6 bases from V and 1 from J, leaving 12 bases between them. The CDR3 DNA follows: TGTGCCAGTAGCCCGCCCGGGGGGAACACTGAAGCTTTCTTT. This gives the protein CASSPPGGNTEAFF.

The chain carries TRBV6-1 and TRBJ2-3, with D possibly TRBD2 on 5 matching bases. Germline CDR1 MNHNS, CDR2 SASEGT. V shed 3 bases and J shed 1 base, with 8 bases lying between them. This CDR3 comprises 14 residues. For the CDR3, the DNA is TGTGCCAGCAGTGAGGAGGCGGGCACAGATACGCAGTATTTT. It is translated as CASSEEAGTDTQYF.

This chain connects TRBV28 to TRBJ2-7, with 7 positions matching TRBD1. Trimming cost V 6 bases and J 3 bases; bases outside gene matches: 11. The CDR3 runs to 15 residues. Germline V gene data show CDR1 as MDHEN and CDR2 as SYDVKM. The CDR3 region has the DNA TGTGCCAGCAGCCCGACCGGGACAGTCCGCTACGAGCAGTACTTC. Translating it yields CASSPTGTVRYEQYF.

This clone has a single count. The gene calls are TRBV19 and TRBJ1-5; D remains unclear. The germline gives CDR1 LNHDA, CDR2 SQIVND (reference sequence). The CDR3 contains 12 residues. V was pared by 5 bases and J by 6 bases, with 8 bases between. CDR3 in DNA: TGTGCCAGTAGTGGTATGAGTCAGCCCCAGCATTTT. This encodes CASSGMSQPQHF. Variable domain in full (rest from reference TRBV19 and TRBJ1-5): DGGITQSPKYLFRKEGQNVTLSCEQNLNHDAMYWYRQDPGQGLRLIYYSQIVNDFQKGDIAEGYSVSREKKESFPLTVTSAQKNPTAFYLCASSGMSQPQHFGDGTRLSIL.

V usage is TRBV20-1 and J usage is TRBJ2-5, with D tentatively TRBD1 (5 bases). CDR3 size: 10 residues. V shed 6 bases and J shed 3 bases, with 5 bases lying between them. Germline values: CDR1 DFQATT, CDR2 SNEGSKA (reference sequence). Here the CDR3 reads CSAGEETQYF. CDR3 nucleotide sequence: TGCAGTGCAGGGGAAGAGACCCAGTACTTC.

A few counts support this clone. The J gene is TRBJ1-1, the V gene TRBV10-2; D gene ambiguous. Looked up from germline, CDR1 is WSHSY and CDR2 is SAAADI. The CDR3 runs to 12 residues. Trimming stripped 9 bases from V and 2 bases from J, with 10 bases between. The DNA of the CDR3 is TGCGCCAGTGGTCGGGGAAACACTGAAGCTTTCTTT. It specifies CASGRGNTEAFF.

V usage is TRBV15 and J usage is TRBJ2-5, with 8 bases fitting TRBD1. In germline, CDR1 is LNHNV, CDR2 YYDKDF (reference sequence). The CDR3 sequence is 18 residues long. After removal of 0 bases from V and 0 bases from J, the junction contained 9 bases not matched to a gene. In nucleotides, the CDR3 is TGTGCCACCAGCAGAGATACGTCAGGGGGCTTGTACCAAGAGACCCAGTACTTC. It codes for CATSRDTSGGLYQETQYF. Filled out from reference TRBV15 and TRBJ2-5, the complete variable domain reads DAMVIQNPRYQVTQFGKPVTLSCSQTLNHNVMYWYQQKSSQAPKLLFHYYDKDFNNEADTPDNFQSRRPNTSFCFLDIRSPGLGDTAMYLCATSRDTSGGLYQETQYFGPGTRLLVL.

This clone was detected many times. The V call is TRBV15, the J call TRBJ2-7; D possibly corresponds to TRBD2 (5 bases). The CDR3 is made up of 15 amino acids. CDR1 and CDR2 from the germline V gene are LNHNV and YYDKDF (reference sequence). With 5 bases removed from V and 6 bases from J, the gap between germline ends came to 20 bases. The CDR3, as DNA: TGTGCCACCAGCCCCCATTTGACCGCCGGGGTCGAGCAGTACTTC. Encoded protein: CATSPHLTAGVEQYF.

This chain uses TRBV18 with TRBJ1-5; no clear D. The length of the CDR3 is 15 residues. Germline V gives CDR1 KGHSH, CDR2 LQKENI. V was pared by 2 bases and J by 0 bases, with 8 bases between. The CDR3 DNA reads TGTGCCAGCTCACCAGCAGGAAATAGCAATCAGCCCCAGCATTTT. This translates into CASSPAGNSNQPQHF.

The chain is built from TRBV19 and TRBJ2-2, with 14 bases fitting TRBD2. Trimming cost V 6 bases and J 4 bases; bases outside gene matches: 4. The CDR3 extends over 16 amino acids. Per the germline V gene, CDR1 is LNHDA and CDR2 is SQIVND (reference sequence). CDR3 bases: TGTGCCAGTAGCAGACTAGCGGGAGGGGTCACCGGGGAGCTGTTTTTT. It encodes CASSRLAGGVTGELFF. The entire variable domain, with the rest obtained from reference TRBV19 and TRBJ2-2, is as follows: DGGITQSPKYLFRKEGQNVTLSCEQNLNHDAMYWYRQDPGQGLRLIYYSQIVNDFQKGDIAEGYSVSREKKESFPLTVTSAQKNPTAFYLCASSRLAGGVTGELFFGEGSRLTVL.

This chain uses TRBV7-2 with TRBJ1-1, with a tentative D call TRBD1 (6 bases). The CDR3 contains 15 residues. Germline CDR1 SGHTA, CDR2 FQGNSA. V dropped 0 bases and J dropped 4 bases, with 12 bases sitting between them. CDR3 in amino acids: CASSLARQVGTEAFF. CDR3 DNA: TGTGCCAGCAGCTTAGCCCGACAGGTTGGCACTGAAGCTTTCTTT.

In this sample, this clone turned up a few times. The rearrangement links TRBV24-1 to TRBJ1-2; D ambiguous. Germline values: CDR1 KGHDR, CDR2 SFDVKD. This CDR3 spans 14 amino acids. The V end lost 0 bases, the J end lost 2 bases, and 6 bases lay between the germline ends. The CDR3: CATSDLSGNYGYTF. CDR3 nucleotides: TGTGCCACCAGTGATTTGTCGGGAAACTATGGCTACACCTTC.

The chain recombines TRBV6-2 or TRBV6-3 with TRBJ2-7, with a weak D call TRBD2 (6 bases). This CDR3 is 15 amino acids long. V was clipped by 6 bases and J by 7 bases, with 22 bases between them. The germline gives CDR1 MNHEY, CDR2 SVGEGT. The DNA of the CDR3 is TGTGCCAGCAGCCCCTGGGCGGAGGGGATCCTAGAGCAGTACTTC. This gives the protein CASSPWAEGILEQYF.

V usage is TRBV14 and J usage is TRBJ1-4; 7 nucleotides line up with TRBD1. This CDR3 is built from 13 residues. Looked up from germline, CDR1 is SGHDN and CDR2 is FVKESK. After removal of 5 bases from V and 11 bases from J, the junction contained 8 bases not matched to a gene. CDR3 sequence reads: CASSSTDRSKLFF. DNA of the CDR3: TGTGCCAGCAGCTCAACGGACAGGTCGAAACTGTTTTTT.

V usage is TRBV4-1 and J usage is TRBJ2-3; TRBD2 aligns across 8 bases. Germline loops: CDR1 MGHRA, CDR2 YSYEKL. This CDR3 is 16 amino acids long. The J segment lost 7 bases and the V segment lost 1 base, leaving 10 bases of the junction unmatched. The CDR3 DNA is TGCGCCAGCAGCCAAGGGGGACTAGGGGAGGGAAATACGCAGTATTTT. Protein product: CASSQGGLGEGNTQYF.

The chain couples TRBV27 to TRBJ2-7; 8 nucleotides line up with TRBD1. V trimming: 0 bases; J trimming: 6 bases; junction bases outside the gene matches: 4. The CDR3 sequence is 14 residues long. Germline V CDR1 and CDR2: MNHEY, SMNVEV (reference sequence). CDR3 in amino acids: CASSLSRDRIEQYF. CDR3 DNA sequence: TGTGCCAGCAGTTTATCCAGGGACAGGATCGAGCAGTACTTC.

The chain joins TRBV7-9 to TRBJ1-4, with D unresolved. The CDR3 length is 12 residues. The V and J ends lost 5 bases and 7 bases respectively, with 8 bases between them. Germline loops: CDR1 SEHNR, CDR2 FQNEAQ (reference sequence). Written as DNA, the CDR3 is TGTGCCAGCAGCCCACTGAGTGAAAAACTGTTTTTT. It codes for CASSPLSEKLFF.

The genes are TRBV5-4 and TRBJ2-1, with TRBD2 identical over 12 bases. The CDR3 has 15 amino acids. Unmatched junction bases numbered 2, after V lost 2 bases and J lost 5 bases. Germline lookup yields CDR1 SGHNT and CDR2 YYREEE (reference sequence). CDR3 sequence (DNA): TGTGCCAGCAGCTTCGGACTAGCGGGAAACAATGAGCAGTTCTTC. Its translation is CASSFGLAGNNEQFF. The whole variable domain, filled in from reference TRBV5-4 and TRBJ2-1, reads ETGVTQSPTHLIKTRGQQVTLRCSSQSGHNTVSWYQQALGQGPQFIFQYYREEENGRGNFPPRFSGLQFPNYSSELNVNALELDDSALYLCASSFGLAGNNEQFFGPGTRLTVL.

The chain links TRBV9 to TRBJ1-3; weak D call: TRBD1 (5 bases). CDR1 and CDR2 from the germline V gene are SGDLS and YYNGEE. This CDR3 region has 15 residues. The V end lost 3 bases, the J end lost 0 bases, and 10 bases lay between the germline ends. CDR3 bases: TGTGCCAGCAGCGCAGGCAGGGACTCTGGAAACACCATATATTTT. Protein product: CASSAGRDSGNTIYF.

For this clone: The same CDR3 also results from other DNA sequences found in this sample. The V gene is TRBV3-1 (or the pseudogene TRBV3-2), the J gene TRBJ2-7; possible D gene TRBD1, 5 bases. CDR1 and CDR2 (germline): LGHDT, YNNKEL (reference sequence). The V gene lost 3 bases and the J gene lost 1 base, with 10 bases spanning the gap. The CDR3 covers 14 residues. The CDR3 loop reads CASSQGQGSYEQYF. The CDR3 nucleotides are TGTGCCAGCAGCCAGGGGCAGGGATCCTACGAGCAGTACTTC.

The table lists this clone with a count of one. The V gene is TRBV6-5, the J gene TRBJ2-7, with a tentative D call TRBD1 (6 bases). The CDR3 runs to 15 residues. Germline CDR1 and CDR2: MNHEY and SVGAGI. With 10 bases removed from V and 1 base from J, the gap between germline ends came to 20 bases. The CDR3 bases are TGTGCCACGCTAAATTCAGGGGTTGGGTCCTACGAGCAGTACTTC. Translating it yields CATLNSGVGSYEQYF.

DNA for the CDR3: TGTGCCAGCCAGCGGGTAGCGGGGTCCTACAATGAGCAGTTCTTC. It encodes CASQRVAGSYNEQFF. V usage is TRBV19 and J usage is TRBJ2-1; 8 bases agree with TRBD2. After removal of 9 bases from V and 1 base from J, the junction contained 8 bases not matched to a gene. The CDR3 loop spans 15 amino acids. Germline CDR1 reads LNHDA; CDR2 reads SQIVND (reference sequence).